This TCR beta chain is drawn from a study of T cell responses to AZD1222 COVID-19 vaccine. Study-level results: There were mostly white British donors and more females than males, and clonal diversity was possibly underestimated.

CDR3 size: 15 residues. V gave up 0 bases and J gave up 4 bases, with 14 bases separating them. The germline V gene encodes CDR1 SGHNT and CDR2 YYREEE (reference sequence). Libraries were prepared by immunoSEQ multiplex PCR; TCRdb keeps only in-frame clonotypes and omits some of them. Of more than 85,000 clones in the sample, roughly 82% are singletons; the top ten hold 5%. For this clone: Its antigen is currently unknown.

Source: peripheral blood, taken on day 0 of AZD1222 vaccination. This chain joins TRBV5-4 and TRBJ2-7; a weak D match, TRBD2 (6 bases). The clonotype originates from an adult in good health. The CDR3 here is CASSLGDLSQYEQYF. DNA of the CDR3: TGTGCCAGCAGCTTGGGGGACTTATCCCAATACGAGCAGTACTTC.